Below are 26 T cell receptor beta chains sequenced from a single sample in a study of T cells in women clearing cervical HPV infection. Repertoires were generated with immunoSEQ multiplex PCR, while TCRdb's copy carries only in-frame clones and drops some. The sample data list under 50,000 clones. Material for sequencing was blood buffy coat. The receptors come from a woman aged 18-70 years with a cervical HPV16 infection that either progressed to CIN3+ or cleared (not recorded which).

This clone registers medium-sized (0.01 to 0.1%) by frequency. The read falls 3 residues short of the CDR3 end, and the missing part is taken from the germline J gene. The chain couples TRBV5-1 to TRBJ2-3; TRBD2 is a possible D gene (5 bases). The V end was cut by 4 bases, the J end by 3 bases, with 15 bases between. This CDR3 has 15 amino acids. CDR1 SGHRS and CDR2 YFSETQ come from the germline V gene. The CDR3 loop is CASSRQLVATDTQYF. The CDR3 bases that were read are TGCGCCAGCAGCCGACAACTGGTAGCGACAGATACG.

Of note for this clone: The read is 3 residues too short to cover the CDR3 end, so that end is filled in from the germline J gene. The V gene is TRBV2, the J gene TRBJ1-5; TRBD1 is a possible D gene (6 bases). Germline loops: CDR1 SNHLY, CDR2 FYNNEI. Trimming removed 10 bases from V and 2 bases from J, with 12 bases in between. The CDR3 is made up of 13 amino acids. The CDR3 region is CATSDSRNQPQHF. The CDR3 DNA, read in part, is TGTGCCACCTCGGACAGTCGCAATCAGCCC.

On this clone: Coverage ceases 3 residues before the CDR3 finishes, and the germline J gene fills in the end. The genes are TRBV18 and TRBJ2-6; no definite D call. The V and J ends lost 6 bases and 0 bases respectively, with 9 bases between them. From germline, CDR1 is KGHSH and CDR2 LQKENI. This CDR3 contains 15 residues. CDR3 residues: CASSEQSSGANVLTF. Incomplete CDR3 DNA: TGTGCCAGCTCGGAACAGAGCTCTGGGGCCAACGTC.

Concerning this clone itself: The read ends 3 residues early relative to the CDR3; the germline J gene fills the gap. The rearrangement joins TRBV7-2 to TRBJ1-2; D may be TRBD1 (5 bases). The CDR3 spans 14 residues. Germline CDR1 reads SGHTA; CDR2 reads FQGNSA. The chain's CDR3 is CASSFSVAGDTYTF. Partial CDR3 DNA: TGTGCCAGCAGCTTCTCCGTAGCGGGGGATACC.

Concerning this clone itself: The observed sequence ends 3 residues before the CDR3 terminus, with the missing tail filled in from the germline J gene. The chain employs TRBV19 and TRBJ2-7; 10 bases match TRBD2. V shed 10 bases, J shed 5 bases, and the junction held 8 bases outside the gene matches. The CDR3 runs to 13 residues. CDR1 LNHDA and CDR2 SQIVND come from the germline V gene (reference sequence). The CDR3: CATSSGSFHEQYF. The covered CDR3 bases are TGTGCCACCTCTAGCGGGAGTTTCCACGAG.

About this clone: The sequence runs out 3 residues before the end of the CDR3; the remainder is reconstructed from the germline J gene. The gene calls are TRBV2 and TRBJ2-2; 7 bases match TRBD2. The CDR3 has 13 residues. Looked up from germline, CDR1 is SNHLY and CDR2 is FYNNEI. With 5 bases clipped from V and 5 bases from J, the junction kept 2 bases outside the gene matches. CDR3 sequence reads: CASSLAVTGELFF. The DNA read from the CDR3 is TGTGCCAGCAGTCTAGCGGTAACCGGGGAG.

Note on this clone: The read ends 3 residues early relative to the CDR3; the germline J gene fills the gap. The chain carries TRBV5-1 and TRBJ1-2, with TRBD1 identical over 8 bases. This CDR3 region has 14 residues. V lost 4 bases and J lost 1; bases outside the gene matches: 3. CDR1 is SGHRS and CDR2 is YFSETQ in the germline V gene. CDR3 region: CASSMGQVNYGYTF. Incomplete CDR3 DNA: TGCGCCAGCAGCATGGGACAGGTTAACTATGGC.

Turning to this clone: Coverage ceases 3 residues before the CDR3 finishes, and the germline J gene fills in the end. This chain links TRBV14 with TRBJ2-7; TRBD2 matches at 7 bases. CDR3 length equals 14 residues. The J segment lost 3 bases and the V segment lost 4 bases, leaving 6 bases of the junction unmatched. CDR1 and CDR2 (germline): SGHDN, FVKESK. CDR3 region: CASSRLAANYEQYF. The sequenced part of the CDR3 DNA is TGTGCCAGCAGCCGACTAGCCGCCAACTACGAG.

Note on this clone: The read ends 3 residues shy of where the CDR3 ends; the end is completed using the germline J gene. V usage is TRBV7-3 and J usage is TRBJ2-2; D is unclear. The V gene's germline CDR1 is SGHTA and CDR2 FQGTGA. This CDR3 spans 14 amino acids. V was cut by 0 bases and J by 7 bases, with 9 bases left in between. The CDR3 here is CASSLTLSNGELFF. CDR3 DNA, as far as it was read: TGTGCCAGCAGCTTAACACTATCCAACGGGGAG.

To note about this clone: The DNA ends 3 residues before the CDR3 does, and the rest of the CDR3 is filled in from the germline J gene. The chain carries TRBV30 and TRBJ2-3; a weak D match, TRBD2 (6 bases). The CDR3 extends over 14 amino acids. V lost 4 bases and J 4 bases, leaving 15 bases between the germline ends. Germline CDR1 is GTSNPN and CDR2 is SVGIG (reference sequence). The CDR3 here is CAWNAGSSADTQYF. The CDR3 bases that were read are TGTGCCTGGAATGCGGGGAGTTCGGCAGATACG.

A remark on this clone: With the read ending 3 residues before the CDR3 end, the germline J gene is used to fill in that end. This sequence joins TRBV6-2 or TRBV6-3 and TRBJ1-5; 7 bases match TRBD1. In germline, CDR1 is MNHEY, CDR2 SVGEGT. J lost 4 bases, V lost 2 bases, and 8 bases had no gene match. The length of the CDR3 is 16 residues. CDR3 amino acids: CASSYHHRGGNQPQHF. The covered CDR3 bases are TGTGCCAGCAGTTACCACCACAGGGGCGGTAATCAGCCC.

Remarks on this clone: The read ends 3 residues shy of where the CDR3 ends; the end is completed using the germline J gene. The chain couples TRBV20-1 to TRBJ1-2; a weak D match, TRBD1 (5 bases). In germline, CDR1 is DFQATT, CDR2 SNEGSKA (reference sequence). The CDR3 has 13 amino acids. V lost 6 bases and J 1 base, leaving 12 bases between the germline ends. The sequenced CDR3 bases are TGCAGTGCCCGGGGGAGAATTAACTATGGC. Amino acids: CSARGRINYG. The whole CDR3 is CSARGRINYGYTF.

A note on this clone: The missing CDR3 end, 3 residues past where the read stops, is filled in from the germline J gene. This sequence joins TRBV20-1 and TRBJ2-7, with TRBD2 identical over 8 bases. This CDR3 region has 16 residues. V lost 0 bases, J lost 2 bases, and 9 bases stayed unmatched. Germline V gene sequence: CDR1 DFQATT, CDR2 SNEGSKA (reference sequence). Here the CDR3 reads CSAREPRLAGTYEQYF. CDR3 bases read: TGCAGTGCTAGAGAGCCGAGGCTAGCGGGTACCTACGAG.

As concerns this clone: The CDR3 goes on 3 residues after the read ends, and that part is filled in from the germline J gene. The genes are TRBV15 and TRBJ2-3, with D possibly matching TRBD2 (6 bases). The CDR3 loop spans 14 amino acids. Germline lookup yields CDR1 LNHNV and CDR2 YYDKDF (reference sequence). Between the trimmed V and J ends, which lost 1 base and 4 bases, there was a span of 9 bases. The CDR3 sequence: CATSRGGEADTQYF. The sequenced part of the CDR3 DNA is TGTGCCACCAGCAGAGGGGGGGAGGCAGATACG.

Regarding this clone: The observed sequence ends 3 residues before the CDR3 terminus, with the missing tail filled in from the germline J gene. The chain joins TRBV2 to TRBJ1-2, with a possible D match to TRBD1 (6 bases). This CDR3 is 15 amino acids long. The germline V gene has CDR1 SNHLY and CDR2 FYNNEI. The CDR3 DNA, read in part, is TGTGCCAGCAGTGAAGGGGAACAGGGAAACAATGAC. Translating it yields CASSEGEQGNND. The entire CDR3 protein reads CASSEGEQGNNDYTF. Together with reference TRBV2 and TRBJ1-2, the CDR3 gives the full variable domain: EPEVTQTPSHQVTQMGQEVILRCVPISNHLYFYWYRQILGQKVEFLVSFYNNEISEKSEIFDDQFSVERPDGSNFTLKIRSTKLEDSAMYFCASSEGEQGNNDYTFGSGTRLTVV.

With respect to this clone: Coverage ceases 3 residues before the CDR3 finishes, and the germline J gene fills in the end. This chain connects TRBV2 to TRBJ1-5; D may be TRBD1 (6 bases). Trimming took off 3 bases at V and 6 bases at J, with 15 bases between the two ends. CDR3 length: 15 residues. In germline, CDR1 is SNHLY, CDR2 FYNNEI. CDR3 in amino acids: CASSDTLGGRQPQHF. The covered CDR3 bases are TGTGCCAGCAGTGATACTCTTGGGGGCCGTCAGCCC.

On this clone: Read coverage stops 3 residues before the CDR3 terminus; the germline J gene supplies the remainder. V gene TRBV20-1 combines with J gene TRBJ2-1; TRBD2 aligns across 11 bases. The CDR3 totals 15 residues. The J segment lost 3 bases and the V segment lost 3 bases, leaving 4 bases of the junction unmatched. CDR1 is DFQATT, CDR2 SNEGSKA, per germline (reference sequence). CDR3 DNA (partial): TGCAGTGCTAGCCGAACTAGCGGGAGCTACAATGAG. Translated, it gives CSASRTSGSYNE. The CDR3 in full is CSASRTSGSYNEQFF.

As for this clone: Sequencing ends 3 residues short of the CDR3 end; the germline J gene provides the rest. This sequence joins TRBV6-2 or TRBV6-3 and TRBJ2-3, with 8 bases matching TRBD2. V lost 4 bases to trimming and J lost 6 bases; unmatched junction nucleotides: 6. The germline CDR1 and CDR2 sequences are MNHEY and SVGEGT. The CDR3 has 14 amino acids. The CDR3 sequence: CASSFGLAADTQYF. The sequenced part of the CDR3 DNA is TGTGCCAGCAGTTTCGGACTAGCTGCGGATACG.

As to this clone: The read is 3 residues too short to cover the CDR3 end, so that end is filled in from the germline J gene. The rearrangement links TRBV6-1 to TRBJ2-3, with D maybe TRBD1 (6 bases). This CDR3 region has 15 residues. The V and J ends lost 4 bases and 2 bases respectively, with 13 bases between them. CDR1 is MNHNS and CDR2 is SASEGT in the germline V gene. The CDR3 reads CASSGDILYTDTQYF. The covered CDR3 bases are TGTGCCAGCAGTGGGGACATCCTGTACACAGATACG.

A word on this clone: The CDR3 end lies 3 residues beyond the end of the read and is filled in from the germline J gene. V gene TRBV7-3 combines with J gene TRBJ2-2, with 9 bases identical to TRBD1. The CDR3 loop spans 15 amino acids. Germline V gene sequence: CDR1 SGHTA, CDR2 FQGTGA. With V trimmed by 4 bases and J by 4 bases, 4 bases remained unmatched. The CDR3 spells CASSSGQGRTGELFF. The sequenced part of the CDR3 DNA is TGTGCCAGCAGCTCCGGACAGGGGCGCACCGGGGAG.

On this clone itself: Read sequence stops 3 residues before the CDR3 end, and the germline J gene provides the missing end. The chain links TRBV19 to TRBJ1-1; D is possibly TRBD1 (6 bases). Germline V gene sequence: CDR1 LNHDA, CDR2 SQIVND (reference sequence). The CDR3 has 17 amino acids. V lost 8 bases and J 0 bases, leaving 22 bases between the germline ends. Partial CDR3 DNA: TGTGCCAGTGGGAGGGGGGGGGCGCAGGGGTTGAACACTGAA. Translating it yields CASGRGGAQGLNTE. The entire CDR3 sequence reads CASGRGGAQGLNTEAFF.

As regards this clone: Coverage ceases 3 residues before the CDR3 finishes, and the germline J gene fills in the end. V gene TRBV14 combines with J gene TRBJ1-1; 7 bases fit TRBD1. CDR3 length equals 11 residues. Germline CDR1 SGHDN, CDR2 FVKESK. This CDR3 reads CASSLGTVAFF. Partial CDR3 DNA: TGTGCCAGCAGCCTCGGGACAGTG.

Concerning this clone: The read falls 3 residues short of the CDR3 end, and the missing part is taken from the germline J gene. The chain combines TRBV20-1 with TRBJ1-6, with 10 bases fitting TRBD1. CDR1 is DFQATT, CDR2 SNEGSKA, per germline (reference sequence). Trimming took 0 bases from V and 7 from J; bases not matched to a gene: 0. The CDR3 has 14 residues. CDR3 sequence: CSAREGQGNSPLHF. The part of the CDR3 DNA that was read is TGCAGTGCTAGAGAGGGACAGGGGAATTCACCC.

Remarks on this clone: The CDR3 goes on 3 residues after the read ends, and that part is filled in from the germline J gene. The chain joins TRBV7-2 to TRBJ2-7; weak D call: TRBD2 (6 bases). The CDR3 extends over 15 amino acids. CDR1 and CDR2 (germline): SGHTA, FQGNSA. V lost 0 bases, J lost 1 base, and 10 bases lay in between. The part of the CDR3 DNA that was read is TGTGCCAGCAGCTTAGCGCGGGGTGGATCCTACGAG. Amino acids: CASSLARGGSYE. The whole CDR3 reads CASSLARGGSYEQYF.

Worth noting for this clone: The CDR3 end is not reached by the read, which stops 3 residues before it; the germline J gene fills it in. The chain employs TRBV23-1 and TRBJ2-7; D may be TRBD2 (5 bases). TRBV23-1 is marked as an open reading frame, function uncertain. The CDR3 is 12 residues long. The V end lost 10 bases, the J end lost 4 bases, and 14 bases lay between the germline ends. Incomplete CDR3 DNA: TGCGCCAACCTGAGAGGGCTATACGAG. Protein product: CANLRGLYE. The full CDR3 is CANLRGLYEQYF.

To note about this clone: Read coverage stops 3 residues before the CDR3 terminus; the germline J gene supplies the remainder. The chain employs TRBV28 and TRBJ2-7, with D perhaps matching TRBD2 (5 bases). The CDR3 totals 13 residues. The germline V and J ends were trimmed by 6 bases and 2 bases, with 11 bases remaining between them. Looked up from germline, CDR1 is MDHEN and CDR2 is SYDVKM. The CDR3 bases that were read are TGTGCCAGCAGCGGACTCCAAACCTACGAG. It encodes CASSGLQTYE. The full CDR3 sequence reads CASSGLQTYEQYF.